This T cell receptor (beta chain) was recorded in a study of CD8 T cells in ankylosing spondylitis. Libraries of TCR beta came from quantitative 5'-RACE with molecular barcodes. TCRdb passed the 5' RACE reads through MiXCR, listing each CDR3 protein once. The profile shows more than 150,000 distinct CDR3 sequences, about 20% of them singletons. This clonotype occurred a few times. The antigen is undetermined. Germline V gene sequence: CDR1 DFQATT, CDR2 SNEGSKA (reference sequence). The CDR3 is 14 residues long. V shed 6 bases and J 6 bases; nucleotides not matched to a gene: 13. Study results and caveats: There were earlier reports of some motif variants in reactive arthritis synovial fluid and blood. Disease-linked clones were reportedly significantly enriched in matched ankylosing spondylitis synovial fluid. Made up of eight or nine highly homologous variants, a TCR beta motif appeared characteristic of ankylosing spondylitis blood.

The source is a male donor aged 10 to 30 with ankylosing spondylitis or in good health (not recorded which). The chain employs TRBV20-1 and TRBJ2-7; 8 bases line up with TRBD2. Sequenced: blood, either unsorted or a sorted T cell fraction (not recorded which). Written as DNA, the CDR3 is TGCAGTGCGAATTACCCACTAGCGGAGGGCGAGCAGTACTTC. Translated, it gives CSANYPLAEGEQYF.